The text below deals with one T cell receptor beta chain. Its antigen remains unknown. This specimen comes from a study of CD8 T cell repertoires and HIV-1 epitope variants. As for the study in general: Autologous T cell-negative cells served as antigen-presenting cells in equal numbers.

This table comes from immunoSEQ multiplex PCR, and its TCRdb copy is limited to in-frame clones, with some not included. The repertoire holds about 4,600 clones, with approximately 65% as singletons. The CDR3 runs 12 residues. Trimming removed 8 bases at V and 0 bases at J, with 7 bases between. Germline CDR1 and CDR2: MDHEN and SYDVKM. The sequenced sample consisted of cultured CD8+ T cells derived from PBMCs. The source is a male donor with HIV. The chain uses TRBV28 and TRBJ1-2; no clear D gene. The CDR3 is CASSGANYGYTF. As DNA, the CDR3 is TGTGCCAGCTCCGGGGCTAACTATGGCTACACCTTC.